In its sample, the clone carrying this TCR beta chain was seen many times. What it binds is not known. This sample stems from a study of regulatory T cells in long-lasting Graves disease. Study-wide results and caveats: Preferential use of TRBV28, TRBJ1-2 and TRBJ2-5 was seen in persistent disease.

Trimming left V 6 bases short and J 1 base short, with 18 bases between. There are 16 residues in the CDR3. Germline CDR1 is SEHNR and CDR2 is FQNEAQ (reference sequence). Time point indicated: newly diagnosed GD, antithyroid drugs for less than 3 months. The TCR library was prepared using RNA isolated from PBMCs. In Xi'an, China, an endocrinology department was the source of patients. Building the TCR beta libraries relied on iRepertoire HTBI primers, and CDR3 regions underwent Arm-PCR. MiXCR, applied by TCRdb to the multiplex PCR reads, yields one record per CDR3 protein. This sample has hundreds of thousands of distinct CDR3 sequences; 15% to 17% occur once, and the top ten carry over 20%.

This sequence was found in a female donor with Graves disease. Here the sequenced sample was peripheral blood mononuclear cells (PBMCs), taken at new diagnosis, from a patient treated with antithyroid drugs. The J gene is TRBJ1-1, the V gene TRBV7-9, with a possible D match to TRBD1 (5 bases). In nucleotides, the CDR3 is TGTGCCAGCAGTCCCGTGGGGCGGGGTCGGAACACTGAAGCTTTCTTT. Its protein product is CASSPVGRGRNTEAFF.